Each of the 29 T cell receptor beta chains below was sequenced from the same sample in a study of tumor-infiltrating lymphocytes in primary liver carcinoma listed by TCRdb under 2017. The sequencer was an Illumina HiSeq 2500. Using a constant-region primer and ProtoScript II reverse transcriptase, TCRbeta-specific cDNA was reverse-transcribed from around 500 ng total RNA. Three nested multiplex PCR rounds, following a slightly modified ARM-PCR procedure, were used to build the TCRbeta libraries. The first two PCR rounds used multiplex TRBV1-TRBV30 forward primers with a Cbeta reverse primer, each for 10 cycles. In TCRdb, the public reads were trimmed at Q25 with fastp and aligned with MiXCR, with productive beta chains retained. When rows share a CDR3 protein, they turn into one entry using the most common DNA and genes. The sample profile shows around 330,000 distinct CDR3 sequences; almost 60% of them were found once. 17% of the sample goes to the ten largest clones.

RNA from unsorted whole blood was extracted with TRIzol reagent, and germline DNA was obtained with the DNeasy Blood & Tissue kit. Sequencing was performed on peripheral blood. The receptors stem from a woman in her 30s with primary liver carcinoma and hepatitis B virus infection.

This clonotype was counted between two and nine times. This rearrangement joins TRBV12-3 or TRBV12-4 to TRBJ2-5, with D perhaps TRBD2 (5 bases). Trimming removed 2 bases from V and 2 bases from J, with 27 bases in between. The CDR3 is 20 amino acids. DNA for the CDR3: TGTGCCAGCAGTTTAATTGCCTTGTCTTCGGCGGGTCTATCACAAGAGACCCAGTACTTC. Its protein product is CASSLIALSSAGLSQETQYF.

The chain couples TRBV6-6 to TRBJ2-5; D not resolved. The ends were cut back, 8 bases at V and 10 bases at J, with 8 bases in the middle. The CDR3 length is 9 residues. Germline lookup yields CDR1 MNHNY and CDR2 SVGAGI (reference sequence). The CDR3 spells CASVEDQYF. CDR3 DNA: TGTGCCAGCGTTGAGGACCAGTACTTC.

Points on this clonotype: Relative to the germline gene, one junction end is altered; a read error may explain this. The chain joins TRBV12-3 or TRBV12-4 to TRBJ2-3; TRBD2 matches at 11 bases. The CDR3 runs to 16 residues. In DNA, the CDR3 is TGTGCCAGCAGGCTGACTAGCGGGATAACCACAGATACGCCGTATTTT. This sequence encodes CASRLTSGITTDTPYF.

The CDR3 DNA sequence: TGCGCCAGCAGCTTGGAACTGGGCCCGACGGGGAACACTGAAGCTTTCTTT. This gives the protein CASSLELGPTGNTEAFF. The chain joins TRBV5-1 to TRBJ1-1, with unresolved D. The V end was cut by 0 bases, the J end by 1 base, with 16 bases between. The germline V gene encodes CDR1 SGHRS and CDR2 YFSETQ. The CDR3 is 17 amino acids.

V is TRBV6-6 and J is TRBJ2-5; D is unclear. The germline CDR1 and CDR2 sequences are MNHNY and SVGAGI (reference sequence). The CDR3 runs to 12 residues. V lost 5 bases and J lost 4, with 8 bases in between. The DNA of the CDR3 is TGTGCCAGCAGTCCCACCTTAGAGACCCAGTACTTC. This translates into CASSPTLETQYF.

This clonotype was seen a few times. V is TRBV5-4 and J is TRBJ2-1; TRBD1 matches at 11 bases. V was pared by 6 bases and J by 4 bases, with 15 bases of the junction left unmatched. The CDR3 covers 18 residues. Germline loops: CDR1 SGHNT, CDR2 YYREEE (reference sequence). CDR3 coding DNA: TGTGCCAGCACCGAGGACAGGGGGCTCATGTCTTCTTACAATGAGCAGTTCTTC. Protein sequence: CASTEDRGLMSSYNEQFF.

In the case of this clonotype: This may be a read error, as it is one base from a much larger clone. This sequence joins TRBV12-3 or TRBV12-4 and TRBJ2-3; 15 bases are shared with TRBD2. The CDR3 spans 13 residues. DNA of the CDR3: TGTGCCGGCAGGACTAGCGGGAGGGCCGCGCAGTATTTT. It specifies CAGRTSGRAAQYF.

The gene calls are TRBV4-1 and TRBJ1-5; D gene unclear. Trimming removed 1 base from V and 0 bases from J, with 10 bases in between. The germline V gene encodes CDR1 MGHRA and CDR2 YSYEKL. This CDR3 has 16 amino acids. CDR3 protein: CASSQAGRDSNQPQHF. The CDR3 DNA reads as TGCGCCAGCAGCCAAGCCGGGCGGGATAGCAATCAGCCCCAGCATTTT.

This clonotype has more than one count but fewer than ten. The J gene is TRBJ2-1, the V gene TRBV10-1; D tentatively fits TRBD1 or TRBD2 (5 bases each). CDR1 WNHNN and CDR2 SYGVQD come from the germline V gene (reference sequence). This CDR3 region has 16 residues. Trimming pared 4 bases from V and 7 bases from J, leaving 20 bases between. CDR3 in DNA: TGCGCCAGCAGTGGGGCGTCCGGACATAGCGTAAATGAGCAGTTCTTC. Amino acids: CASSGASGHSVNEQFF.

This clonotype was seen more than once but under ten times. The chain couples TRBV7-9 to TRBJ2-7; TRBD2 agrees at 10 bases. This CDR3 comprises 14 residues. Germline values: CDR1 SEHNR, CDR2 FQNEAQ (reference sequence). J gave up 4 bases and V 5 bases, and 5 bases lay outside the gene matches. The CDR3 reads CASSQGLASYEQYF. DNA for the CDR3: TGTGCCAGCAGCCAGGGACTAGCGTCGTACGAGCAGTACTTC.

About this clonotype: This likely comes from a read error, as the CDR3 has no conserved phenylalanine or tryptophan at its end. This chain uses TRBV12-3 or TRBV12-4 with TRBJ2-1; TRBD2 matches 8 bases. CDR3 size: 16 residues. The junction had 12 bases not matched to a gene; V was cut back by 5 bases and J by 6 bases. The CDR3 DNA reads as TGTGCCAGCAGTCTTTCTATGGTAGCGGGGCCCAATGAGCAGTTCGTC. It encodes CASSLSMVAGPNEQFV.

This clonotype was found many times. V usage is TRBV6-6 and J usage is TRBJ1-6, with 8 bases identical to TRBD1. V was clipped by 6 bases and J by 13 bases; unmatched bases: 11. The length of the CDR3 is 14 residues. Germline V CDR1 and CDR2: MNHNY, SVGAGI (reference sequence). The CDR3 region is CASRKDRENRPLHF. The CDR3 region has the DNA TGTGCCAGCAGAAAGGACAGGGAGAACCGGCCCCTCCACTTT.

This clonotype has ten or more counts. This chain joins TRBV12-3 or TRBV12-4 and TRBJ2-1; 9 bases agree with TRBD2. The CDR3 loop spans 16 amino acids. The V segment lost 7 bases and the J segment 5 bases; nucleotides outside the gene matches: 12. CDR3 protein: CASKTGASGANNEQFF. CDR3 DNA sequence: TGTGCCAGCAAAACCGGGGCTAGCGGGGCCAACAATGAGCAGTTCTTC.

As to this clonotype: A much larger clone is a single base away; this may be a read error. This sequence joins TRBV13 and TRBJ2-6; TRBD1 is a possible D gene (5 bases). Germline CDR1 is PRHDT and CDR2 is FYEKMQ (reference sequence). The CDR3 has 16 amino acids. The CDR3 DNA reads TGTGCCAGCAGCTTAGGTCGGAGCTCTGGGGCCAACGTCCTGGCTTTC. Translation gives CASSLGRSSGANVLAF.

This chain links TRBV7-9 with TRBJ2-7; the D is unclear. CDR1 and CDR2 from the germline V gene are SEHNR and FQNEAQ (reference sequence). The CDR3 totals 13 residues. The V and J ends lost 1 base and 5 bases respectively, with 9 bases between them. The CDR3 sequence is CASSLGGINEQYF. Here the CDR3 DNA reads TGTGCCAGCAGCTTAGGGGGTATTAACGAGCAGTACTTC.

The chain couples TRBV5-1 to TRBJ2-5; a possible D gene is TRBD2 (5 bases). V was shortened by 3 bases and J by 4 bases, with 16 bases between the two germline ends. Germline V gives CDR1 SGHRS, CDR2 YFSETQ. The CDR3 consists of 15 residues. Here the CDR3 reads CASSWGPGFGETQYF. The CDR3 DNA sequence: TGCGCCAGCAGCTGGGGTCCGGGATTTGGAGAGACCCAGTACTTC. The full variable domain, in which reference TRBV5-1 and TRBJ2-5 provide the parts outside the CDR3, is KAGVTQTPRYLIKTRGQQVTLSCSPISGHRSVSWYQQTPGQGLQFLFEYFSETQRNKGNFPGRFSGRQFSNSRSEMNVSTLELGDSALYLCASSWGPGFGETQYFGPGTRLLVL.

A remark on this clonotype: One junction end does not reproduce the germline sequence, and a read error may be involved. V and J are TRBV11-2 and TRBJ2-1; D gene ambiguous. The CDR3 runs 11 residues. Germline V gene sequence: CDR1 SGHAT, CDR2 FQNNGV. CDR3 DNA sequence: TGTGCCAGCGGCTACCTAAATGAACAGTTCTTC. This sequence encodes CASGYLNEQFF.

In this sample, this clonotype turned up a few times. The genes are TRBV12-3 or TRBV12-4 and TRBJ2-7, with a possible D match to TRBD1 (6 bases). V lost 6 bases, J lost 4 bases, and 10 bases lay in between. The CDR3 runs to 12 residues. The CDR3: CASRQGLYEQYF. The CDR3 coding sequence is TGTGCCAGCAGACAGGGCCTTTACGAGCAGTACTTC.

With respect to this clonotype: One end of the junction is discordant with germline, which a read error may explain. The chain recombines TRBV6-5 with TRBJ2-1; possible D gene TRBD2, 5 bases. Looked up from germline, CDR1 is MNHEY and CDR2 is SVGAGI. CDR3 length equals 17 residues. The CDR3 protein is CASSYPEGRFSYNDQFF. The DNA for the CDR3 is TGTGCCAGCAGTTACCCCGAGGGCCGGTTCTCCTACAATGACCAGTTCTTC.

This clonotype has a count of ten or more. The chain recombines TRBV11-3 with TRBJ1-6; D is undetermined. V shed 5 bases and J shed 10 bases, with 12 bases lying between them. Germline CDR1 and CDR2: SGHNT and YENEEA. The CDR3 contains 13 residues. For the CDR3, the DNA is TGTGCCAGCAGCAAATCACGTCTATCACCCCTCCACTTT. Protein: CASSKSRLSPLHF.

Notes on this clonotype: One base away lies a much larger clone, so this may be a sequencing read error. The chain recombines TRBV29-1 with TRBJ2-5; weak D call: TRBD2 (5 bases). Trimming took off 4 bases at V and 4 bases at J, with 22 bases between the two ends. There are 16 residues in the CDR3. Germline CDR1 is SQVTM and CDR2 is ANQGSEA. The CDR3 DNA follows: TGCAGCGTTGGGACTCAGAGACGTAGACTTGTAGAGACCCAGTACTTC. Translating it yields CSVGTQRRRLVETQYF.

The CDR3 sequence is CSVGNQGAVNTEAFF. CDR3 in DNA: TGCAGCGTTGGTAATCAGGGGGCGGTGAACACTGAAGCTTTCTTT. The J gene is TRBJ1-1, the V gene TRBV29-1; the match to TRBD1 covers 8 bases. V lost 4 bases, J lost 0 bases, and 7 bases stayed unmatched. Germline lookup yields CDR1 SQVTM and CDR2 ANQGSEA. This CDR3 region has 15 residues.

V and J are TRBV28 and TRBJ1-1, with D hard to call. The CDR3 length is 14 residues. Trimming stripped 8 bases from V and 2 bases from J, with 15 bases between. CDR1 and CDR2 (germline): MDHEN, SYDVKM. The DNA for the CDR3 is TGTGCCAGCTCCCCAAATAGGGTAAACACTGAAGCTTTCTTT. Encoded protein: CASSPNRVNTEAFF.

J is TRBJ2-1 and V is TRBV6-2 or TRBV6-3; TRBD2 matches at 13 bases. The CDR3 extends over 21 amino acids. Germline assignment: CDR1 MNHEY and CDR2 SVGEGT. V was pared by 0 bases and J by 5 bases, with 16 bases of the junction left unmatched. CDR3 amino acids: CASSYSTGLAGVALPHNEQFF. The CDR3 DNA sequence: TGTGCCAGCAGTTACTCGACAGGACTAGCGGGAGTTGCTCTTCCCCACAATGAGCAGTTCTTC.

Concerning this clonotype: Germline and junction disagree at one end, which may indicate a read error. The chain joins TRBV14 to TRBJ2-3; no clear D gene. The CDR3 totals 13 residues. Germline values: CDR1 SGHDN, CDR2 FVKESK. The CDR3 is CASSQSNTDMQYF. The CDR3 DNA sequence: TGTGCCAGCAGCCAGAGCAACACAGATATGCAGTATTTT. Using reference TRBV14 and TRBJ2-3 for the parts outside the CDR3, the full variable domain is EAGVTQFPSHSVIEKGQTVTLRCDPISGHDNLYWYRRVMGKEIKFLLHFVKESKQDESGMPNNRFLAERTGGTYSTLKVQPAELEDSGVYFCASSQSNTDMQYFGPGTRLTVL.

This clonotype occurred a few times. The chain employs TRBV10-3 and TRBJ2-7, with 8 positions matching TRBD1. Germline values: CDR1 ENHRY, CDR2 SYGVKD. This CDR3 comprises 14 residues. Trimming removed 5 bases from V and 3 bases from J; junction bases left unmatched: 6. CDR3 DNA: TGTGCCATCAGTCGCGGGACAGGACTCTACGAGCAGTACTTC. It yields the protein CAISRGTGLYEQYF.

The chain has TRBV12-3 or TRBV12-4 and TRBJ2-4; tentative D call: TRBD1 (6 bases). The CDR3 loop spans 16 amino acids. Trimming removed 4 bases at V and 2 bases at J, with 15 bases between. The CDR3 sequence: CASSYDRPLSKNIQYF. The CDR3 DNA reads TGTGCCAGCAGTTATGACAGGCCCCTTTCCAAAAACATTCAGTACTTC.

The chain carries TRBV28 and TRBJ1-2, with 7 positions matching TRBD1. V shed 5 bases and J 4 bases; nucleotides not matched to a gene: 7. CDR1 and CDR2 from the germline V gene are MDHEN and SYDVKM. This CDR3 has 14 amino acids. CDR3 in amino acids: CASSPQGGSYGYTF. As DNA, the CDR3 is TGTGCCAGCAGTCCCCAAGGGGGCAGCTATGGCTACACCTTC.

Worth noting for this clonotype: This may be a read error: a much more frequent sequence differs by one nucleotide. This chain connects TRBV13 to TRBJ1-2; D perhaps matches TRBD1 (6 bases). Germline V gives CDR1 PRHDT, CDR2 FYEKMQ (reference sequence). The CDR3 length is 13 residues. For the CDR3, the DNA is TGTGCCGGCAGTCTCCACGGGGGCAGGGGCTACACCTTC. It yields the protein CAGSLHGGRGYTF. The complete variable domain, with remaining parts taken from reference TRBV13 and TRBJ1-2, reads AAGVIQSPRHLIKEKRETATLKCYPIPRHDTVYWYQQGPGQDPQFLISFYEKMQSDKGSIPDRFSAQQFSDYHSELNMSSLELGDSALYFCAGSLHGGRGYTFGSGTRLTVV.